This T cell receptor (beta chain) was identified in a study of OX40 agonist ivuxolimab in advanced cancers. For context, the study as a whole: Ivuxolimab was an agonistic, fully human IgG2 monoclonal antibody directed against OX40 (CD134), a costimulatory receptor. Prior anti-PD-1, anti-PD-L1 or anti-CTLA-4 therapy was permitted, and 30% to 50% of dose-escalation patients had received checkpoint inhibitors. The paper reports the monotherapy dose-escalation portion (N ≈ 50 patients) of the phase I ivuxolimab trial. In the dose-escalation cohort, around four fifths of patients were male, and the mean age was approximately 60 years, with a range of about 23 to 85. Of the roughly 52 dose-escalation patients, hepatocellular carcinoma was present in about 20, melanoma in approximately 15, renal cell carcinoma in 9 and head and neck cancer in 9. Partial responses were achieved by three dose-escalation patients, of whom one had hepatocellular carcinoma and two had cutaneous melanoma. Intravenous ivuxolimab was administered to patients every 2 weeks at six dose levels: 0.01, 0.1, 0.3, 1.5, 3 and 10 mg/kg. The point of sequencing TCRbeta in the periphery was to test whether ivuxolimab changed TCR sequence diversity and drove clonal T-cell expansion. What the work shows at the level of the full study, not this receptor alone: Low levels of normalized T-cell clonal expansion were also shown by some nonresponding patients. At doses from 0.1 to 3.0 mg/kg, clonal expansion was seen in both CD4+ and CD8+ blood T cells between baseline and week 6. The antigen specificity of the clonally expanded peripheral T cells was not determined. Partial responders in the 0.1-3.0 mg/kg groups had among the lowest normalized peripheral clonal expansion, especially among CD8+ T cells. After ivuxolimab, more expanded clones were found on average in CD8+ T cells than in CD4+ T cells.

Patients with autoimmune disease history or receiving systemic immunosuppression were excluded from the trial. In every dose cohort, peripheral blood was drawn for TCR sequencing at baseline, cycle 4 day 1, and cycle 7 day 1. The samples were drawn from a first-in-human, open-label, multicenter phase I dose-escalation trial of ivuxolimab. Adults with locally advanced or metastatic head and neck squamous cell, hepatocellular, melanoma or renal cell carcinoma were enrolled in the trial. Before TCR sequencing, CD4+ T cells and CD8+ T cells from peripheral blood were sorted into separate populations. A word on this clone: The antigen it binds to is not known. No much larger clone is present one base from it, and per-base qualities are unavailable.

For sequencing of the TCRbeta CDR3 region, genomic DNA was extracted from the sorted cells. TCRbeta CDR3 regions were sequenced using the immunoSEQ Assay. TCRdb re-hosts the immuneACCESS table, in-frame sequences only. Its copies lack some clones; in the studies checked, an unresolved V gene accounts for under half of them, and the cause for the rest is not known. The sample has more than 30,000 clones on record, more than 70% of them singletons. Roughly 1% of the sample belongs to the ten largest clones. V ends up 8 bases short and J 0 bases short, with an unmatched junction base count of 6. The germline V gene sets CDR1 to SNHLY and CDR2 to FYNNEI. The CDR3 covers 14 residues, taking in both the cysteine and the phenylalanine. This entry keeps only the CDR3 DNA: 42 bases, framed from base 1.

The sample was CD4+ or CD8+ T cells sorted from blood, taken in a trial of the OX40 agonist ivuxolimab. The sequence was collected from an adult with an advanced solid tumor such as melanoma, head and neck, liver or kidney cancer. The chain is made from TRBV2 and TRBJ2-5; 7 middle bases align to TRBD2. The DNA reads as follows: TGTGCCAGCTTCCTGGGGGGGTACCAAGAGACCCAGTACTTC. Translated, this is CASFLGGYQETQYF.